This T cell receptor beta chain was recovered during a study of graft-versus-host responses after intestinal transplantation. For the study at large: Every transplant recipient was induced with anti-thymocyte globulin, then maintained on tacrolimus and steroids for about three years. General study findings and limits: Peak GvH clone levels in circulation were associated with early post-transplant HvG declines. Recipient marrow harbored GvH clones, some of which surfaced first in ileum or blood.

This clone was picked up a small number of times. The antigen is not known. Measured with immunoSEQ multiplex PCR; TCRdb has only the in-frame clones, and not every one. This sample yields under 140,000 clones, of which approximately 92% are seen a single time; less than 0.55% belongs to the top ten. Germline V CDR1 and CDR2: SNHLY, FYNNEI. This CDR3 has 14 amino acids. The J segment lost 3 bases and the V segment lost 8 bases, leaving 5 bases of the junction unmatched. The chain joins TRBV2 to TRBJ2-1; 9 bases are shared with TRBD2. The receptor's source is a human donor who received an intestinal transplant. The sequences come from unstimulated CD8+ T cells sorted from spleen or lymph node cells, collected before intestinal transplant. CDR3 amino acids: CASLSSGNYNEQFF. The CDR3 DNA sequence: TGTGCCAGCCTCTCTAGCGGGAACTACAATGAGCAGTTCTTC.